This T cell receptor (beta chain) was identified during a study of blood T cell repertoires in COVID-19 (dated by TCRdb to the early 2020s). About the study as a whole: Samples from collaborators originated in the United States, Italy and Spain and spanned both the acute and convalescent phases of COVID-19. Where available, HLA class I and class II types were taken from metadata supplied by the sample provider and were not determined by assay-based typing. Subjects who had been exposed to COVID-19, were actively infected with it, or had recovered from it provided the deeply sampled blood TCRbeta repertoires that made up the dataset. The samples were drawn from the first 160 participants of the ongoing ImmuneRACE study and from some 1,300 subjects provided by 6 global collaborators. The repertoires were released in a freely available public database meant as a resource for research on the immune response to SARS-CoV-2. The sample metadata nearly always contained a de-identified subject ID, COVID-19 status, age in years and sex. The material from the prospective study consisted of cDNA or gDNA derived from T cells, B-cell-depleted T cells, or PBMCs.

At one collaborating source in Seattle, patients were enrolled during active infection and were followed longitudinally through the course of disease. Whole blood was collected in K2EDTA tubes by collaborating institutions according to the institutions' own protocols. Collaborator samples were shipped for TCRbeta analysis as frozen whole blood, isolated PBMCs, or DNA extracted from either sample type. What the study reported, not specific to this receptor: Clinical and demographic metadata were provided uncurated, with the amount varying by source and participant.

About this clone itself: Its antigen specificity is not known. Per-nucleotide qualities are absent, and no much larger clonotype sits a single base away.

The immunoSEQ Assay, a bias-controlled multiplex PCR, was used to amplify TCRbeta CDR3 regions from genomic DNA. Per the original workflow: The number of nucleated cells in each sample was estimated by amplification of reference gene primers within the assay. To quantify the absolute abundance of each unique TCRbeta CDR3 rearrangement, sequence reads were collapsed and filtered. For each sample, productive Simpson clonality was calculated by taking the square root of Simpson's diversity index across productive rearrangements. TCRdb took over this immuneACCESS table, retaining in-frame rearrangements with V and J assigned. Such tables are incomplete; in checked studies, under half of the missing clones stem from an unresolved V gene, and the remainder is unexplained. V, J and clone size derive from that table, while D and trimming were established from the DNA sequence. This sample is represented by 220,000 or so clones; more than 85% of them were singletons. The leading ten clones occupy approximately 10% of the sample.

The sequence was obtained from a woman between 50 and 59 years old with COVID-19, enrolled during active disease. Sample: peripheral blood.

This receptor carries the CDR3 CATSDDPGLYGYTF. The DNA is as follows: TGTGCCACCAGTGATGATCCAGGTTTATATGGCTACACCTTC. The sequence is built from TRBV24-1 and TRBJ1-2; no D gene call is confident. V drops 3 bases and J drops 5 bases, leaving 12 bases in between. For CDR1 and CDR2, the germline V gene lists KGHDR and SFDVKD. From its cysteine to its phenylalanine, the CDR3 spans 14 amino acids. This entry keeps only the CDR3 DNA: 42 bases, framed from base 1.